Presented here are 19 T cell receptor beta chains from one specimen sequenced in a study of PD-1 blockade in classical Hodgkin lymphoma. All trial patients relapsed after autologous stem cell transplantation. The assay was immunoSEQ multiplex PCR, and TCRdb's table has in-frame clones only and misses some. The data contain 10,000 to 15,000 clones, around 86% of them singletons. The sequenced sample was peripheral blood mononuclear cells (PBMCs), obtained at baseline. The receptor source for this set is a human donor with classical Hodgkin lymphoma.

This CDR3 is CASSVPGPNTEAFF. Here the CDR3 DNA reads TGTGCCAGCAGTGTCCCGGGGCCAAACACTGAAGCTTTCTTT. This chain links TRBV6-1 with TRBJ1-1; D possibly corresponds to TRBD1 (5 bases). Trimming took off 4 bases at V and 2 bases at J, with 11 bases between the two ends. The germline gives CDR1 MNHNS, CDR2 SASEGT. The CDR3 is 14 amino acids.

The V and J genes are TRBV7-2 and TRBJ1-2, with 8 positions matching TRBD1. Germline V CDR1 and CDR2: SGHTA, FQGNSA. This CDR3 region has 14 residues. V was pared by 1 base and J by 6 bases, with 4 bases of the junction left unmatched. CDR3 residues: CASSLGPQGDGYTF. In DNA, the CDR3 is TGTGCCAGCAGCTTAGGCCCACAGGGGGATGGCTACACCTTC. The entire variable domain, with the rest obtained from reference TRBV7-2 and TRBJ1-2, is as follows: GAGVSQSPSNKVTEKGKDVELRCDPISGHTALYWYRQSLGQGLEFLIYFQGNSAPDKSGLPSDRFSAERTGGSVSTLTIQRTQQEDSAVYLCASSLGPQGDGYTFGSGTRLTVV.

As concerns this clone: Other DNA sequences within the sample encode an identical CDR3. This rearrangement joins TRBV19 to TRBJ2-6, with 9 bases fitting TRBD1. CDR1 and CDR2 from the germline V gene are LNHDA and SQIVND (reference sequence). Losses at the gene ends were 3 bases for V and 0 bases for J; bases not matched to a gene: 6. There are 18 residues in the CDR3. CDR3 nucleotide sequence: TGTGCCAGTAGTATTCGGACAGGGGTCTCCTCTGGGGCCAACGTCCTGACTTTC. It yields the protein CASSIRTGVSSGANVLTF.

V usage is TRBV28 and J usage is TRBJ1-2; a weak D match, TRBD1 (6 bases). The CDR3 loop spans 14 amino acids. Germline V CDR1 and CDR2: MDHEN, SYDVKM. Trimming stripped 6 bases from V and 7 bases from J, with 18 bases between. The CDR3 coding sequence is TGTGCCAGCAGACCGGGACATCAGGCTTCTGGCTACACCTTC. Translation gives CASRPGHQASGYTF.

This clone came up once. V gene TRBV18 combines with J gene TRBJ2-3, with D maybe TRBD1 (5 bases). Looked up from germline, CDR1 is KGHSH and CDR2 is LQKENI. CDR3 length: 14 residues. Trimming took off 6 bases at V and 0 bases at J, with 10 bases between the two ends. CDR3 nucleotides: TGTGCCAGCTCGCGACAGACTAGCACAGATACGCAGTATTTT. This sequence encodes CASSRQTSTDTQYF.

This clone has just one count. The chain combines TRBV19 with TRBJ2-6, with 8 bases identical to TRBD1. With V trimmed by 5 bases and J by 1 base, 10 bases remained unmatched. The CDR3 has 18 residues. Germline V lookup: CDR1 LNHDA, CDR2 SQIVND (reference sequence). The CDR3 loop is CASSWRTGISSGANVLTF. CDR3 DNA: TGTGCCAGTAGTTGGAGGACAGGGATAAGTTCTGGGGCCAACGTCCTGACTTTC. The complete variable domain, with remaining parts taken from reference TRBV19 and TRBJ2-6, reads DGGITQSPKYLFRKEGQNVTLSCEQNLNHDAMYWYRQDPGQGLRLIYYSQIVNDFQKGDIAEGYSVSREKKESFPLTVTSAQKNPTAFYLCASSWRTGISSGANVLTFGAGSRLTVL.

The V call is TRBV6-5, the J call TRBJ1-2, with D possibly being TRBD1 (6 bases). The V gene's germline CDR1 is MNHEY and CDR2 SVGAGI. This CDR3 is 15 amino acids long. V lost 2 bases and J lost 5, with 15 bases in between. CDR3 region: CASSYGGGLEYGYTF. Written as DNA, the CDR3 is TGTGCCAGCAGTTACGGTGGGGGGCTGGAATATGGCTACACCTTC.

The chain carries TRBV5-6 and TRBJ2-7; 11 nucleotides line up with TRBD2. The V gene end was trimmed by 4 bases and the J gene end by 8 bases; junction bases not matched to a gene: 20. From germline, CDR1 is SGHDT and CDR2 YYEEEE. This CDR3 has 18 residues. The CDR3 DNA is TGTGCCAGCAGCCAAGAAAGAGGGAGACTAGCGGGGCCCCCAAAGCAGTACTTC. It specifies CASSQERGRLAGPPKQYF.

This clone has just a few counts. The V and J genes are TRBV6-5 and TRBJ1-3, with D maybe TRBD1 (6 bases). The germline V gene has CDR1 MNHEY and CDR2 SVGAGI. Trimming took off 6 bases at V and 0 bases at J, with 12 bases between the two ends. The CDR3 totals 15 residues. CDR3 sequence: CASSPQGISGNTIYF. CDR3 nucleotide sequence: TGTGCCAGCAGCCCACAGGGTATCTCTGGAAACACCATATATTTT.

The chain is built from TRBV6-1 and TRBJ1-4, with 7 bases aligning to TRBD1. V was clipped by 4 bases and J by 8 bases; unmatched bases: 16. The length of the CDR3 is 17 residues. Germline-derived CDR1 and CDR2 are MNHNS and SASEGT. This chain's CDR3 is CASSGPPLDRFREKLFF. Here the CDR3 DNA reads TGTGCCAGCAGTGGCCCGCCATTGGACAGGTTCAGGGAAAAACTGTTTTTT.

Notes on this clone: Other DNA sequences of this sample code for an identical CDR3. CDR3 DNA sequence: TGCGCCAGCAGCTTGGTCGGGGGAAGCACAGATACGCAGTATTTT. Translation gives CASSLVGGSTDTQYF. This chain joins TRBV5-1 and TRBJ2-3; D may be TRBD2 (6 bases). The germline V gene encodes CDR1 SGHRS and CDR2 YFSETQ. This CDR3 contains 15 residues. Trimming stripped 0 bases from V and 0 bases from J, with 8 bases between.

The J gene is TRBJ1-1, the V gene TRBV30, with D possibly matching TRBD1 (5 bases). Germline CDR1 and CDR2: GTSNPN and SVGIG (reference sequence). V gave up 5 bases and J gave up 1 base, with 14 bases separating them. The CDR3 extends over 14 amino acids. The CDR3: CAWDLGGTNTEAFF. As DNA, the CDR3 is TGTGCCTGGGATCTGGGGGGGACGAACACTGAAGCTTTCTTT.

The chain recombines TRBV5-6 with TRBJ2-7; D unresolved. CDR1 and CDR2 from the germline V gene are SGHDT and YYEEEE. CDR3 length: 14 residues. The V and J ends lost 4 bases and 2 bases respectively, with 13 bases between them. The CDR3 sequence: CASSLGRMAYEQYF. DNA of the CDR3: TGTGCCAGCAGCCTAGGACGGATGGCCTACGAGCAGTACTTC.

The gene calls are TRBV19 and TRBJ2-7; tentatively, D is TRBD2 (5 bases). The ends were cut back, 5 bases at V and 3 bases at J, with 14 bases in the middle. Germline V CDR1 and CDR2: LNHDA, SQIVND (reference sequence). This CDR3 is 14 amino acids long. The CDR3 loop is CASSRTQSLYEQYF. In nucleotides, the CDR3 is TGTGCCAGTAGTCGGACTCAGTCCCTCTACGAGCAGTACTTC.

The CDR3 bases are TGCGCCAGCAGCCAAAACAGGGGGAGGAATGGCTACACCTTC. Protein: CASSQNRGRNGYTF. The chain links TRBV4-1 to TRBJ1-2; 8 bases map to TRBD1. CDR1 is MGHRA and CDR2 is YSYEKL in the germline V gene. This CDR3 is 14 amino acids long. J lost 6 bases, V lost 2 bases, and 5 bases had no gene match.

The chain links TRBV6-4 to TRBJ2-1; TRBD2 aligns across 9 bases. The germline V gene has CDR1 MRHNA and CDR2 SNTAGT. CDR3 size: 15 residues. The V gene end was trimmed by 8 bases and the J gene end by 9 bases; junction bases not matched to a gene: 14. CDR3 bases: TGTGCCAGCTCAGTCGGGACTAGCTCTCTTGGTGAGCAGTTCTTC. Its translation is CASSVGTSSLGEQFF.

The chain recombines TRBV14 with TRBJ1-5; possible D gene TRBD1, 5 bases. V shed 5 bases and J shed 6 bases, with 14 bases lying between them. The CDR3 totals 14 residues. CDR1 is SGHDN and CDR2 is FVKESK in the germline V gene. The CDR3 DNA follows: TGTGCCAGCAGCAATCAGGGTTTGGGTCAGCCCCAGCATTTT. It encodes CASSNQGLGQPQHF.

The rearrangement uses TRBV6-5 and TRBJ2-1; possible D gene TRBD2, 5 bases. CDR1 is MNHEY and CDR2 is SVGAGI in the germline V gene. Trimming shortened V by 6 bases and J by 1 base, and 13 bases separated the two germline ends. The CDR3 loop spans 15 amino acids. Here the CDR3 DNA reads TGTGCCAGCAGATTAGCGAGATTATCCTACAATGAGCAGTTCTTC. Its protein product is CASRLARLSYNEQFF.

The chain employs TRBV5-1 and TRBJ2-3; TRBD1 aligns across 10 bases. In germline, CDR1 is SGHRS, CDR2 YFSETQ. With 4 bases clipped from V and 4 bases from J, the junction kept 12 bases outside the gene matches. CDR3 size: 17 residues. The CDR3 region is CASSREWDRGGADTQYF. The CDR3 nucleotides read TGCGCCAGCAGCCGGGAGTGGGACAGGGGAGGTGCAGATACGCAGTATTTT.